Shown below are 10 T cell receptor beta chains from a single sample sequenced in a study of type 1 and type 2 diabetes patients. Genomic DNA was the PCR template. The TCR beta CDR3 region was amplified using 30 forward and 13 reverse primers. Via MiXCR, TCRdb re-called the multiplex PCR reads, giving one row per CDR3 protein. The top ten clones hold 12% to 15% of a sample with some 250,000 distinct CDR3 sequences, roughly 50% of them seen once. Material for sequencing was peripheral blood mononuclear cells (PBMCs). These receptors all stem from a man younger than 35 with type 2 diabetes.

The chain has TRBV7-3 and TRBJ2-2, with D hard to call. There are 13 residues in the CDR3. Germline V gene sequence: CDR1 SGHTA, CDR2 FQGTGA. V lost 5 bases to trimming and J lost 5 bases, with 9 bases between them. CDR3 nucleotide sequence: TGTGCCAGCAGCCCCGGGCTAACCGGGGAGCTGTTTTTT. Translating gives CASSPGLTGELFF.

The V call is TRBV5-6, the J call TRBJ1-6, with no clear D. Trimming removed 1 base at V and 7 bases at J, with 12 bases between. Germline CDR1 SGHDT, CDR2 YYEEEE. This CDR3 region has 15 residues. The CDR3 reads CASSLTAYQNSPLHF. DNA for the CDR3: TGTGCCAGCAGCTTGACGGCCTACCAAAATTCACCCCTCCACTTT.

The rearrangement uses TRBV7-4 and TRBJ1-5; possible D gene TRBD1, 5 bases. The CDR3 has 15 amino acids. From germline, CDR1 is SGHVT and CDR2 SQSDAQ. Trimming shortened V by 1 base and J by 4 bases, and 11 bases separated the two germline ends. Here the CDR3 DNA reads TGTGCCAGCAGCTTAGGTGACAGTGAGAATCAGCCCCAGCATTTT. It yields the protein CASSLGDSENQPQHF.

CDR3 loop: CASSGDRGVGSPLHF. CDR3 DNA: TGTGCCAGCAGTGGGGACAGGGGGGTTGGTTCACCCCTCCACTTT. This rearrangement joins TRBV27 to TRBJ1-6; 11 bases align to TRBD1. In germline, CDR1 is MNHEY, CDR2 SMNVEV (reference sequence). This CDR3 is built from 15 residues. The junction had 6 bases not matched to a gene; V was cut back by 5 bases and J by 9 bases.

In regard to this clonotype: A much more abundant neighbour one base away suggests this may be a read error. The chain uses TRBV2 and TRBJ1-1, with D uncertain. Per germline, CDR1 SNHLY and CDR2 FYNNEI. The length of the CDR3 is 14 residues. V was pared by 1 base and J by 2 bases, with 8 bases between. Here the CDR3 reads CASSEGRVNTEAFF. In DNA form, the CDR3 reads TGTGCCAGCAGTGAAGGTAGGGTAAACACTGAAGCTTTCTTT. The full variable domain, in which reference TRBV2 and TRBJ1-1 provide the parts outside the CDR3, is EPEVTQTPSHQVTQMGQEVILRCVPISNHLYFYWYRQILGQKVEFLVSFYNNEISEKSEIFDDQFSVERPDGSNFTLKIRSTKLEDSAMYFCASSEGRVNTEAFFGQGTRLTVV.

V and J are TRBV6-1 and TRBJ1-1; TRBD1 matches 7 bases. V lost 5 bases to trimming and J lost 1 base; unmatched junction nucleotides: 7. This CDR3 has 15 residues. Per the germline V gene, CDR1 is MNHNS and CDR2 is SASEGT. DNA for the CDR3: TGTGCCAGCAGTCCCACGGGACAGACGAACACTGAAGCTTTCTTT. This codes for CASSPTGQTNTEAFF.

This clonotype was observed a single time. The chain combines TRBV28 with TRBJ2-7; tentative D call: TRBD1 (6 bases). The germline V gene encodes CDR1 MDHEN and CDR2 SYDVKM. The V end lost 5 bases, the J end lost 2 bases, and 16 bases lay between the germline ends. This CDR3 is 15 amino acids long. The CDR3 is CASSAGTWVTYEQYF. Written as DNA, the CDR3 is TGTGCCAGCAGTGCCGGGACATGGGTAACCTACGAGCAGTACTTC.

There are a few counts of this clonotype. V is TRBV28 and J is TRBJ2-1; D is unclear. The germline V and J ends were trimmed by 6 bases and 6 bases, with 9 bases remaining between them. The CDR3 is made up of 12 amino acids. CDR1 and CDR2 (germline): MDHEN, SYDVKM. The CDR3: CASSPMVNEQFF. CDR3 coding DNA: TGTGCCAGCAGCCCCATGGTCAATGAGCAGTTCTTC.

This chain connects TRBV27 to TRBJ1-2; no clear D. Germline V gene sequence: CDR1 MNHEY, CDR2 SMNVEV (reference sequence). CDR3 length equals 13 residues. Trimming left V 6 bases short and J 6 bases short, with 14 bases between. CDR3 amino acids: CASRGGLRHGYTF. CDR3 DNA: TGTGCCAGCAGGGGAGGTTTAAGGCATGGCTACACCTTC.

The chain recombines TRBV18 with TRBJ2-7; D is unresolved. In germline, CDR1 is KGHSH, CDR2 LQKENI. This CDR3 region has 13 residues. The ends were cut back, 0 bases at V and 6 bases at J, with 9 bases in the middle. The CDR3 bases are TGTGCCAGCTCACCACCGAACGTACCCGAGCAGTACTTC. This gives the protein CASSPPNVPEQYF. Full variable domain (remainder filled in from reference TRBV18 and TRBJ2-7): NAGVMQNPRHLVRRRGQEARLRCSPMKGHSHVYWYRQLPEEGLKFMVYLQKENIIDESGMPKERFSAEFPKEGPSILRIQQVVRGDSAAYFCASSPPNVPEQYFGPGTRLTVT.